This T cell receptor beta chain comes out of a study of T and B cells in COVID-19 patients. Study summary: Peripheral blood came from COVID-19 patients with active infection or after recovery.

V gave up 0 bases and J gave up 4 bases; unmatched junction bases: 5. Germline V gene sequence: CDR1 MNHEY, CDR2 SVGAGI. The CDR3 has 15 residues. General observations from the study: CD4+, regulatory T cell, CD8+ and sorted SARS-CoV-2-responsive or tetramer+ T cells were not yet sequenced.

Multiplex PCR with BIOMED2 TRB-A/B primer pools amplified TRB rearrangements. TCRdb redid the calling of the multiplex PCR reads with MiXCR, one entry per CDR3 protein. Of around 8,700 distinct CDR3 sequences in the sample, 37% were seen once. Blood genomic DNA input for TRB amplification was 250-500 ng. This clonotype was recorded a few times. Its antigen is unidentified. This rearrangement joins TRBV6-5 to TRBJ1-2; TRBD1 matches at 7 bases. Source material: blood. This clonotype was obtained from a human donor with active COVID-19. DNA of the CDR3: TGTGCCAGCAGTTACTCGACAGGGTCTGGCTATGGCTACACCTTC. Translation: CASSYSTGSGYGYTF.